This paragraph reports one T cell receptor (beta chain). The sample originates from a study of blood T cell repertoires in COVID-19. Profiling relied on immunoSEQ multiplex PCR, and the TCRdb table lists in-frame clones only, not all of them. The sample holds 180,000 or so clones; around 83% are singletons and the top ten take 5.5% to 8.5%. Germline CDR1 and CDR2: SEHNR and FQNEAQ (reference sequence). V gave up 3 bases and J gave up 0 bases, with 6 bases separating them. This CDR3 spans 14 amino acids. Sequences were obtained from peripheral blood. The source is a woman over 75 in a cohort sampled during active or convalescent COVID-19. V gene TRBV7-9 combines with J gene TRBJ1-3, with D unresolved. CDR3 sequence: CASSLGSSGNTIYF. CDR3 sequence (DNA): TGTGCCAGCAGCTTGGGCAGCTCTGGAAACACCATATATTTT.